The rows below give T cell receptor beta chains drawn from one sample of a study of the immune and genomic landscape of osteosarcoma. Generated by immunoSEQ multiplex PCR, the TCRdb table keeps only in-frame clones and is missing some. The table includes 1,300 to 1,500 clones, around two thirds detected once. The sequenced sample was metastatic tumor tissue from the lung. The origin of the receptors is a woman between 25 and 40 years old with osteosarcoma. Each CDR3 is given with its conserved first and last residue. D genes are given only for firm matches. Not every row has a clone size; where given, it reads once, few, many or a size class.

D	size	length	J	V	DNA	CDR3
.	few	14	TRBJ2-7	TRBV4-1	TGCGCCAGCAGCCAAGGTTTCGGATCCTACGAGCAGTACTTC	CASSQGFGSYEQYF
TRBD2	.	15	TRBJ2-3	TRBV7-9	TGTGCCAGCAGCCCCAGCGGGACCAGCACAGATACGCAGTATTTT	CASSPSGTSTDTQYF
.	.	13	TRBJ2-7	TRBV7-6	TGTGCCAGCAGCTTACACTCCTCCTACGAGCAGTACTTC	CASSLHSSYEQYF
TRBD2	.	15	TRBJ2-3	TRBV7-9	TGTGCCAGCAGCTCCTTAGCGGGAGATGGGGATACGCAGTATTTT	CASSSLAGDGDTQYF
.	.	16	TRBJ2-7	TRBV28	TGTGCCAGCAGTACCGGACAGTTTATTAGCTCCTACGAGCAGTACTTC	CASSTGQFISSYEQYF
TRBD2	.	16	TRBJ2-5	TRBV7-9	TGTGCCAGCAGCTTCGCCCAGACTAGCGGGAGAGAGACCCAGTACTTC	CASSFAQTSGRETQYF
TRBD1	few	15	TRBJ1-4	TRBV9	TGTGCCAGCAGCGTGGGGGACAGGGACCAAGAAAAACTGTTTTTT	CASSVGDRDQEKLFF
TRBD2	.	13	TRBJ2-7	TRBV28	TGTGCCAGCAGGCAGACTAGCGGTAGGGAGCAGTACTTC	CASRQTSGREQYF
.	.	13	TRBJ1-2	TRBV30	TGTGCCTGGAGTGTGGACAATAACTATGGCTACACCTTC	CAWSVDNNYGYTF
TRBD1	.	16	TRBJ2-2	TRBV28	TGTGCCAGCAGCCGGGACAGGGCAACGAACACCGGGGAGCTGTTTTTT	CASSRDRATNTGELFF
TRBD2	.	16	TRBJ2-1	TRBV4-1	TGCGCCAGCAGCCTGGGGACTGGCGGGAGGATCGATGAGCAGTTCTTC	CASSLGTGGRIDEQFF
.	.	13	TRBJ2-2	TRBV19	TGTGCCAGTAGTCCAAGGGATACCGGGGAGCTGTTTTTT	CASSPRDTGELFF
.	.	15	TRBJ2-5	TRBV18	TGTGCCAGCTCACCAAGTCAGGGTGCCCAAGAGACCCAGTACTTC	CASSPSQGAQETQYF
TRBD1	.	14	TRBJ1-1	TRBV15	TGTGCCACCAGTCAAAGACAGGGGCGCACTGAAGCTTTCTTT	CATSQRQGRTEAFF
.	.	12	TRBJ2-5	TRBV7-9	TGTGCCAGCAGCGTACACTCGGAGACCCAGTACTTC	CASSVHSETQYF
.	hyperexpanded	12	TRBJ1-2	TRBV19	TGTGCCAGTAGCCCTGCCGGCTATGGCTACACCTTC	CASSPAGYGYTF
.	few	17	TRBJ1-5	TRBV7-7	TGTGCCAGCAGCTTAGTTTATCGGGGAGCAAGCAATCAGCCCCAGCATTTT	CASSLVYRGASNQPQHF
TRBD2	.	15	TRBJ2-2	TRBV7-3	TGTGCCAGCAGCCGCGGGGGTCAAAACACCGGGGAGCTGTTTTTT	CASSRGGQNTGELFF
TRBD2	.	16	TRBJ2-1	TRBV7-2	TGTGCCAGCAGCTCCCAACTAGCGGGGGTAGGGAATGAGCAGTTCTTC	CASSSQLAGVGNEQFF
.	.	15	TRBJ2-1	TRBV30	TGTGCCTGGAGTCTCCCTGGGGGTCCTTACAATGAGCAGTTCTTC	CAWSLPGGPYNEQFF
TRBD1	.	14	TRBJ2-7	TRBV30	TGTGCCTGGAGTACCGGGACAGGGGACTACGAGCAGTACTTC	CAWSTGTGDYEQYF
TRBD1	few	15	TRBJ1-6	TRBV19	TGTGCCAGTAGTATTCAGACAGGGTTCGATTCACCCCTCCACTTT	CASSIQTGFDSPLHF
TRBD2	.	20	TRBJ2-2	TRBV28	TGTGCCAGCAGCTCACCCTCTGGGACTAGCGGGAGGGCGAACACCGGGGAGCTGTTTTTT	CASSSPSGTSGRANTGELFF
.	few	14	TRBJ2-3	TRBV30	TGTGCCTGGAGTGTATTGCAGGGCACAGATACGCAGTATTTT	CAWSVLQGTDTQYF
.	.	14	TRBJ1-2	TRBV30	TGTGCCTGGAGTGTAAAAGGACGGGACTCTGGCTACACCTTC	CAWSVKGRDSGYTF
.	few	13	TRBJ2-7	TRBV19	TGTGCCAGTAGTATTAACAGGGTGACCGAGCAGTACTTC	CASSINRVTEQYF
.	.	15	TRBJ1-2	TRBV28	TGTGCCAGCAGGCCCTTGACTGAAGCTAACTATGGCTACACCTTC	CASRPLTEANYGYTF
TRBD1	.	15	TRBJ1-5	TRBV19	TGTGCCAGTAGTACTCCCGGACAGGGCGGTCAGCCCCAGCATTTT	CASSTPGQGGQPQHF
TRBD2	few	16	TRBJ2-7	TRBV10-1	TGCGCCAGCAGACCCATTACTAGCGGGGGGCATTACGAGCAGTACTTC	CASRPITSGGHYEQYF
.	.	14	TRBJ2-7	TRBV5-1	TGCGCCAGCAGCTTGGGGACATGGACTCAGGAGCAGTACTTC	CASSLGTWTQEQYF
.	.	14	TRBJ1-5	TRBV19	TGTGCCAGGATTGGGGTATCGGGCAATCAGCCCCAGCATTTT	CARIGVSGNQPQHF
.	.	13	TRBJ1-2	TRBV9	TGTGCCAGCAGCTCCGGACGGAACTATGGCTACACCTTC	CASSSGRNYGYTF
.	.	13	TRBJ2-1	TRBV28	TGTGCCAGCAGCCTTACGGGGTACAATGAGCAGTTCTTC	CASSLTGYNEQFF
TRBD2	.	13	TRBJ2-5	TRBV27	TGTGCCAGCAGTACACTAGCGGGGGGCCCAAAGTACTTC	CASSTLAGGPKYF
.	.	15	TRBJ2-1	TRBV28	TGTGCCAGCAGCCTGACACGGAGTCCCTACAATGAGCAGTTCTTC	CASSLTRSPYNEQFF
TRBD1	.	13	TRBJ2-1	TRBV27	TGTGCCAGCGCGGGACAGGGTATCCATGAGCAGTTCTTC	CASAGQGIHEQFF
.	few	17	TRBJ2-1	TRBV4-1	TGCGCCAGCAGCCAAGCCCTCAACTTTTTGGGAGGCTATGAGCAGTTCTTC	CASSQALNFLGGYEQFF
TRBD2	.	15	TRBJ2-3	TRBV7-9	TGTGCCAGCAGCCCGCCGGGACTAGCTGGAGATACGCAGTATTTT	CASSPPGLAGDTQYF
TRBD1	.	19	TRBJ2-1	TRBV7-9	TGTGCCAGCAGCTTAGCGGATCTTGGAGACAGGGCGTTGGGCAATGAGCAGTTCTTC	CASSLADLGDRALGNEQFF